The rows below give T cell receptor beta chains drawn from one sample of a study of blood T cell repertoires in COVID-19. Clones were sequenced by immunoSEQ multiplex PCR, and TCRdb holds only the in-frame ones, with some missing. Found here are about 52,000 clones, 82% of them singletons; the top ten hold approximately 10%. The source material was peripheral blood. The receptor set was obtained from a man older than 75 with COVID-19, enrolled during active disease. Each CDR3 is given with its conserved first and last residue. Fields, in order: clone size, J gene, V gene, CDR3 protein. Only part of the rows carry a size: once, few, many, or a class if the clone is expanded.

- TRBJ1-6 TRBV4-1 CASSQILRTGDSPLHF
- TRBJ2-1 TRBV5-1 CASSSLGGIAGGQHDEQFF
- TRBJ1-2 TRBV18 CASSPGGDSGGYTF
- TRBJ1-2 TRBV19 CASNQGLGYTF
- TRBJ2-1 TRBV5-4 CASSLRGEQFF
- TRBJ1-2 TRBV7-9 CASSPAMSGYTF
- TRBJ1-2 TRBV10-3 CAISETDRDYGYTF
few TRBJ2-6 TRBV2 CASVEVSGANVLTF
- TRBJ2-3 TRBV24-1 CATSDLGLAATDTQYF
- TRBJ2-4 TRBV30 CAWSVGRGAKNIQYF
- TRBJ1-4 TRBV11-2 CASSAVGFSEKLFF
- TRBJ2-3 TRBV19 CASTLGQGVTDTQYF
- TRBJ2-7 TRBV5-1 CASSLLTQDEQYF
- TRBJ2-1 TRBV25-1 CASSEWGGEDEQFF
few TRBJ2-3 TRBV6-2/TRBV6-3 CASSYTGFGNTQYF
once TRBJ2-3 TRBV5-1 CASSLPTSGSTDTQYF
- TRBJ1-3 TRBV5-4 CASSLGGQIGNTIYF
- TRBJ1-1 TRBV21-1 CASSKRNRPGTEAFF
- TRBJ1-3 TRBV6-5 CASSGTGGNTIYF
- TRBJ1-2 TRBV7-2 CASSLLGTGFYGYTF
- TRBJ1-1 TRBV7-2 CASSIGASKAFF
- TRBJ1-5 TRBV24-1 CATSDSGQPQHF
- TRBJ2-6 TRBV7-9 CASSLGAGVPSGANVLTF
- TRBJ1-1 TRBV7-9 CAMDDRGNVGTEAFF
- TRBJ1-1 TRBV5-6 CASSLDGPGRVNTEAFF
- TRBJ1-5 TRBV19 CASRPEAGYSGNQPQHF
few TRBJ2-2 TRBV4-3 CASSQVKQSTGELFF
few TRBJ1-5 TRBV18 CASSPGGALVQPQHF
- TRBJ1-6 TRBV5-1 CASSPRSGGDNSPLHF
- TRBJ2-1 TRBV20-1 CSAGGPVKQFF
- TRBJ1-2 TRBV3-1/TRBV3-2 CASSQDTRHLYGYTF
- TRBJ1-1 TRBV6-2/TRBV6-3 CASSWGQATEAFF
- TRBJ1-3 TRBV4-1 CASSQLPGTVSGNTIYF
- TRBJ1-2 TRBV7-2 CASSFRQPYYGYTF
- TRBJ1-1 TRBV9 CASSVDGGGTEAFF
- TRBJ2-1 TRBV9 CASSSTTSGRYIYNEQFF
few TRBJ1-5 TRBV6-5 CASSYSFTGNQPQHF